Listed here are 32 T cell receptor beta chains from one sample, sequenced in a study of T cell clonotyping in hematopoietic cell transplantation. Measured with immunoSEQ multiplex PCR; TCRdb has only the in-frame clones, and not every one. The table lists nearly 70,000 clones, around 94% of them singletons. What was sequenced was peripheral blood mononuclear cells. These receptors were collected from a man aged 45-65 years in good health. Some clones in this sample may be carry-over from other donors' samples.

The rearrangement uses TRBV25-1 and TRBJ1-2, with D possibly being TRBD1 (6 bases). Looked up from germline, CDR1 is MGHDK and CDR2 is SYGVNS. The V end was cut by 4 bases, the J end by 7 bases, with 16 bases between. There are 14 residues in the CDR3. CDR3 DNA: TGTGCCAGCAGTGCTACAGGGTCTCGTGTTGGCTACACCTTC. Amino acid sequence: CASSATGSRVGYTF.

The chain uses TRBV7-6 and TRBJ2-7; 10 bases are a match to TRBD2. Germline CDR1 reads SGHVS; CDR2 reads FNYEAQ. Unmatched junction bases numbered 7, after V lost 6 bases and J lost 2 bases. The CDR3 loop spans 15 amino acids. The CDR3 is CASSKSGGGTYEQYF. The CDR3 DNA sequence: TGTGCCAGCAGTAAAAGCGGGGGGGGCACCTACGAGCAGTACTTC.

The rearrangement joins TRBV5-1 to TRBJ2-2, with 9 positions matching TRBD1. Germline loops: CDR1 SGHRS, CDR2 YFSETQ. There are 14 residues in the CDR3. Losses at the gene ends were 0 bases for V and 8 bases for J; bases not matched to a gene: 2. CDR3 DNA sequence: TGCGCCAGCAGCTTGGACAGGGGGCCTGGGGAGCTGTTTTTT. This sequence encodes CASSLDRGPGELFF.

This clone occurred once. The V call is TRBV19, the J call TRBJ2-2; no definite D call. CDR3 length: 12 amino acids. V lost 5 bases, J lost 5 bases, and 6 bases lay in between. Germline values: CDR1 LNHDA, CDR2 SQIVND (reference sequence). The CDR3 loop reads CASSRRTGELFF. The CDR3 DNA sequence: TGTGCCAGTAGTCGGCGGACCGGGGAGCTGTTTTTT.

The chain carries TRBV6-1 and TRBJ2-3; TRBD2 matches 11 bases. In germline, CDR1 is MNHNS, CDR2 SASEGT. This CDR3 is built from 19 residues. V dropped 0 bases and J dropped 2; count of bases not matched to a gene: 10. The CDR3 loop is CASSEAPPLAGVNTDTQYF. The CDR3 coding sequence is TGTGCCAGCAGTGAAGCACCCCCACTAGCGGGAGTAAACACAGATACGCAGTATTTT.

This chain connects TRBV10-3 to TRBJ2-7, with 9 bases lining up with TRBD2. This CDR3 spans 13 amino acids. V trimming: 8 bases; J trimming: 7 bases; junction bases outside the gene matches: 9. The V gene's germline CDR1 is ENHRY and CDR2 SYGVKD. In DNA, the CDR3 is TGTGCCATCGCGGGGGGGCCTGCCGAAGAGCAGTACTTC. Residues: CAIAGGPAEEQYF.

The chain employs TRBV5-8 and TRBJ1-1; D unresolved. The V end lost 5 bases, the J end lost 9 bases, and 14 bases lay between the germline ends. Germline V CDR1 and CDR2: SGHTS, YDEGEE. This CDR3 contains 12 residues. This CDR3 reads CASSMQVGKAFF. CDR3 nucleotides: TGTGCCAGCAGTATGCAGGTTGGAAAAGCTTTCTTT.

In DNA, the CDR3 is TGTGCCAGTAGTATCAAGGGGGCAACTGAAGCTTTCTTT. Its translation is CASSIKGATEAFF. The chain carries TRBV19 and TRBJ1-1, with 7 bases fitting TRBD1. V shed 3 bases and J 5 bases; nucleotides not matched to a gene: 3. The V gene's germline CDR1 is LNHDA and CDR2 SQIVND (reference sequence). The CDR3 runs to 13 residues.

The J gene is TRBJ2-1, the V gene TRBV6-5, with 11 bases fitting TRBD2. The CDR3 is 15 amino acids. CDR1 and CDR2 (germline): MNHEY, SVGAGI. V shed 6 bases, J shed 10 bases, and the junction held 11 bases outside the gene matches. CDR3 loop: CASSLSGTSGREQFF. The CDR3 nucleotides read TGTGCCAGCAGCCTATCCGGGACTAGCGGCAGAGAGCAGTTCTTC.

V gene TRBV6-6 combines with J gene TRBJ2-3; D may be TRBD1 (5 bases). Deletions cut 5 bases from V and 2 bases from J, with 14 bases between. The CDR3 is 15 amino acids. Germline CDR1 and CDR2: MNHNY and SVGAGI (reference sequence). The CDR3: CASSVQGSDTDTQYF. The CDR3 DNA reads as TGTGCCAGCAGTGTTCAGGGTAGTGACACAGATACGCAGTATTTT.

V usage is TRBV7-8 and J usage is TRBJ1-2; D is ambiguous. V gave up 5 bases and J gave up 0 bases, with 13 bases separating them. Germline assignment: CDR1 SGHVS and CDR2 FQNEAQ. The CDR3 consists of 15 residues. CDR3 coding DNA: TGTGCCAGCAGCCTCGGTGGCAGCGCTAACTATGGCTACACCTTC. This codes for CASSLGGSANYGYTF.

The chain combines TRBV5-1 with TRBJ2-3; D call uncertain. The V gene's germline CDR1 is SGHRS and CDR2 YFSETQ. CDR3 length equals 15 residues. V lost 0 bases, J lost 6 bases, and 14 bases lay in between. The DNA for the CDR3 is TGCGCCAGCAGCTTGGCCGGGCAGAGCATGGATACGCAGTATTTT. The encoded protein is CASSLAGQSMDTQYF.

The chain uses TRBV5-4 and TRBJ2-7; 8 positions match TRBD1. The ends lost 2 bases at V and 2 bases at J; junction bases unmatched: 3. CDR1 SGHNT and CDR2 YYREEE come from the germline V gene (reference sequence). The CDR3 extends over 14 amino acids. This chain's CDR3 is CASSFDRGTYEQYF. The DNA of the CDR3 is TGTGCCAGCAGCTTCGACAGGGGAACCTACGAGCAGTACTTC.

CDR3 in DNA: TGTGCCAGCAGCTTAGACAGGAACGATGGCTACACCTTC. The encoded protein is CASSLDRNDGYTF. The rearrangement uses TRBV7-2 and TRBJ1-2, with D possibly matching TRBD1 (5 bases). Germline loops: CDR1 SGHTA, CDR2 FQGNSA. The V and J ends lost 1 base and 6 bases respectively, with 9 bases between them. CDR3 length: 13 residues.

The genes are TRBV28 and TRBJ1-2; a possible D gene is TRBD1 (5 bases). V was cut by 2 bases and J by 2 bases, with 9 bases left in between. The CDR3 runs to 14 residues. The germline V gene encodes CDR1 MDHEN and CDR2 SYDVKM. DNA for the CDR3: TGTGCCAGCAGTTTAGACAGACCGAACTATGGCTACACCTTC. Encoded protein: CASSLDRPNYGYTF.

The chain combines TRBV29-1 with TRBJ1-2, with TRBD1 matching over 11 bases. Germline CDR1 reads SQVTM; CDR2 reads ANQGSEA. Trimming at V came to 6 bases and at J to 8 bases, leaving 2 bases not matched to a gene. The CDR3 has 11 amino acids. The CDR3 nucleotides read TGCAGCGTGGGACAGGGGGAGGGCTACACCTTC. Its protein product is CSVGQGEGYTF.

This clone came up once. The chain couples TRBV7-2 to TRBJ2-1; 11 positions agree with TRBD2. Germline V gene data show CDR1 as SGHTA and CDR2 as FQGNSA. V gave up 7 bases and J gave up 3 bases; unmatched junction bases: 8. The CDR3 contains 16 residues. CDR3 DNA: TGTGCCAGCACCCCCCTAGCGGGAGGCAACTACAATGAGCAGTTCTTC. Residues: CASTPLAGGNYNEQFF.

This chain uses TRBV9 with TRBJ1-2; the D is unclear. The CDR3 extends over 13 amino acids. Trimming stripped 2 bases from V and 0 bases from J, with 5 bases between. Germline V lookup: CDR1 SGDLS, CDR2 YYNGEE. CDR3 amino acids: CASSVDPNYGYTF. DNA of the CDR3: TGTGCCAGCAGCGTGGACCCTAACTATGGCTACACCTTC.

The V gene is TRBV19, the J gene TRBJ2-1; 15 positions match TRBD2. J was trimmed by 1 base and V by 4 bases; bases with no gene match: 8. The CDR3 loop spans 19 amino acids. CDR1 and CDR2 (germline): LNHDA, SQIVND (reference sequence). The CDR3 DNA follows: TGTGCCAGTAGTACGGGACTAGCGGGAGGACTCGGTTCCTACAATGAGCAGTTCTTC. Translation gives CASSTGLAGGLGSYNEQFF.

The chain combines TRBV7-6 with TRBJ1-5; D not certain. Germline-derived CDR1 and CDR2 are SGHVS and FNYEAQ. Trimming left V 1 base short and J 4 bases short, with 11 bases between. The CDR3 has 15 residues. The CDR3 DNA is TGTGCCAGCAGCTTAGAGGAGGGTGGGAATCAGCCCCAGCATTTT. Amino acids: CASSLEEGGNQPQHF.

The chain recombines TRBV25-1 with TRBJ2-1; 10 bases align to TRBD2. Germline CDR1 is MGHDK and CDR2 is SYGVNS. The V gene end was trimmed by 8 bases and the J gene end by 5 bases; junction bases not matched to a gene: 9. The CDR3 is made up of 15 amino acids. The DNA for the CDR3 is TGTGCCAGCGAGATTAGCGGGGGGCGCAACAATGAGCAGTTCTTC. Amino acid sequence: CASEISGGRNNEQFF.

This clone appeared a single time. The J gene is TRBJ1-2, the V gene TRBV19; TRBD1 aligns across 8 bases. V lost 7 bases, J lost 7 bases, and 11 bases stayed unmatched. This CDR3 has 14 residues. Germline V gives CDR1 LNHDA, CDR2 SQIVND (reference sequence). CDR3 DNA sequence: TGTGCCAGTACCACGATGACAGGGGTAGGTGGCTACACCTTC. Amino acid sequence: CASTTMTGVGGYTF.

This clone was observed a single time. This rearrangement joins TRBV29-1 to TRBJ1-1; TRBD1 aligns across 8 bases. Trimming removed 4 bases from V and 4 bases from J; junction bases left unmatched: 5. CDR1 is SQVTM, CDR2 ANQGSEA, per germline. The CDR3 runs 13 residues. The DNA for the CDR3 is TGCAGCGTTGGTTACAGGGGGGGCACTGAAGCTTTCTTT. Amino acids: CSVGYRGGTEAFF. Variable domain in full (rest from reference TRBV29-1 and TRBJ1-1): SAVISQKPSRDICQRGTSLTIQCQVDSQVTMMFWYRQQPGQSLTLIATANQGSEATYESGFVIDKFPISRPNLTFSTLTVSNMSPEDSSIYLCSVGYRGGTEAFFGQGTRLTVV.

This chain links TRBV4-2 with TRBJ2-2; D ambiguous. Deletions cut 2 bases from V and 1 base from J, with 8 bases between. Germline loops: CDR1 LGHNA, CDR2 YNFKEQ. CDR3 length: 15 amino acids. The CDR3 coding sequence is TGTGCCAGCAGCCAAAGAAAGGGGAACACCGGGGAGCTGTTTTTT. It encodes CASSQRKGNTGELFF.

V gene TRBV28 combines with J gene TRBJ2-3; D is undetermined. CDR3 size: 14 residues. The germline CDR1 and CDR2 sequences are MDHEN and SYDVKM. V lost 5 bases, J lost 5 bases, and 14 bases lay in between. CDR3 sequence: CASSPLAHRDTQYF. CDR3 sequence (DNA): TGTGCCAGCAGTCCCCTGGCCCACCGAGATACGCAGTATTTT.

The table lists this clone with a count of one. The chain employs TRBV28 and TRBJ2-7, with a tentative D call TRBD2 (6 bases). Germline V gene sequence: CDR1 MDHEN, CDR2 SYDVKM. V was shortened by 6 bases and J by 4 bases, with 22 bases between the two germline ends. The CDR3 runs 16 residues. CDR3 DNA: TGTGCCAGCAGCCCCGCCATTGTAGGGAGGCATTACGAGCAGTACTTC. It specifies CASSPAIVGRHYEQYF.

The J gene is TRBJ1-2, the V gene TRBV15; 9 bases map to TRBD1. Germline CDR1 LNHNV, CDR2 YYDKDF (reference sequence). The V and J ends lost 1 base and 5 bases, in that order; junction bases with no gene match: 8. This CDR3 is built from 16 residues. CDR3 protein: CATSRVSGQGMYGYTF. Written as DNA, the CDR3 is TGTGCCACCAGCAGAGTATCGGGACAGGGAATGTATGGCTACACCTTC.

The chain uses TRBV4-2 and TRBJ2-7, with 7 bases aligning to TRBD2. Per the germline V gene, CDR1 is LGHNA and CDR2 is YNFKEQ. Trimming cost V 3 bases and J 0 bases; bases outside gene matches: 5. CDR3 size: 15 residues. The CDR3 region has the DNA TGTGCCAGCAGCCAGGGGACTACCGGCTCCTACGAGCAGTACTTC. Its protein is CASSQGTTGSYEQYF.

V is TRBV5-5 and J is TRBJ1-4; D is unclear. V lost 3 bases and J 3 bases, leaving 12 bases between the germline ends. The length of the CDR3 is 15 residues. Germline CDR1 SGHKS, CDR2 YYEKEE (reference sequence). The CDR3 coding sequence is TGTGCCAGCAGCTCCTCGCGAAGTCCTAATGAAAAACTGTTTTTT. This codes for CASSSSRSPNEKLFF.

J is TRBJ2-1 and V is TRBV6-1; 8 nucleotides agree with TRBD1. The V gene end was trimmed by 6 bases and the J gene end by 5 bases; junction bases not matched to a gene: 6. The CDR3 has 14 residues. The germline V gene has CDR1 MNHNS and CDR2 SASEGT. The CDR3 protein is CASSPGGVNNEQFF. The CDR3 DNA is TGTGCCAGCAGCCCAGGGGGCGTCAACAATGAGCAGTTCTTC.

The chain joins TRBV2 to TRBJ2-1; 9 bases fit TRBD1. Germline lookup yields CDR1 SNHLY and CDR2 FYNNEI. This CDR3 spans 17 amino acids. J lost 4 bases, V lost 1 base, and 8 bases had no gene match. The CDR3 DNA sequence: TGTGCCAGCAGTGAAGGTGGCACCGGGACAGGGTACAATGAGCAGTTCTTC. It encodes CASSEGGTGTGYNEQFF. Variable domain in full (rest from reference TRBV2 and TRBJ2-1): EPEVTQTPSHQVTQMGQEVILRCVPISNHLYFYWYRQILGQKVEFLVSFYNNEISEKSEIFDDQFSVERPDGSNFTLKIRSTKLEDSAMYFCASSEGGTGTGYNEQFFGPGTRLTVL.

The count of this clone is one. The J gene is TRBJ2-6, the V gene TRBV14, with no clear D. The length of the CDR3 is 18 residues. Trimming removed 1 base at V and 0 bases at J, with 13 bases between. Germline loops: CDR1 SGHDN, CDR2 FVKESK. In DNA, the CDR3 is TGTGCCAGCAGCCAAGGAGCAGATCGTTTCTCTGGGGCCAACGTCCTGACTTTC. Translation gives CASSQGADRFSGANVLTF.